This T cell receptor (beta chain) appears in the sequencing data of a study of T cell responses to AZD1222 COVID-19 vaccine. Clones were read by immunoSEQ multiplex PCR, and TCRdb kept only the in-frame ones, dropping some. Of more than 150,000 clones listed, approximately 92% were seen once; the top ten hold 8.5% to 12%. As to this clone: The antigen is undetermined.

Points from the study as a whole: Females outnumbered males among donors, who were mostly white British; clonal diversity was possibly underestimated. Nearly half of unique spike-specific TCRs reportedly avoided B.1.351 and B.1.1.7 mutated regions. Spike-wide coverage was observed for vaccine-associated CD4 TCRs, with dominant responses at 160-218 and 743-854. Scientists sampled the repertoires only once the peak T cell response had passed.

The germline V gene encodes CDR1 SQVTM and CDR2 ANQGSEA. The CDR3 totals 14 residues. V was pared by 5 bases and J by 6 bases, with 4 bases of the junction left unmatched. The receptor comes from an adult in good health. This specimen consisted of peripheral blood, obtained on day 0 of AZD1222 vaccination. V and J are TRBV29-1 and TRBJ2-2, with 12 bases lining up with TRBD2. The CDR3 nucleotides read TGCAGCGTTTCCCGGACTAGCGGGGCCGGGGAGCTGTTTTTT. It is translated as CSVSRTSGAGELFF.